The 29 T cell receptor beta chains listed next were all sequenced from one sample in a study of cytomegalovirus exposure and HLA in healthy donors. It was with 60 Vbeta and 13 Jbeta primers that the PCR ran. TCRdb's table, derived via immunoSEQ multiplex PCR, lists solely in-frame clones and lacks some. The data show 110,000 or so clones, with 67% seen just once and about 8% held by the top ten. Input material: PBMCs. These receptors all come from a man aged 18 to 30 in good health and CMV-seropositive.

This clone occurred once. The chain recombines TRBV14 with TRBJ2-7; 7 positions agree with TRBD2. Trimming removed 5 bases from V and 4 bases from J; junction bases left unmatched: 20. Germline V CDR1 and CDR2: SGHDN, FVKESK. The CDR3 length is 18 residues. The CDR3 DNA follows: TGTGCCAGCAGCGCGATTCGGGGCAGTAAGCGGGGTGGTTACGAGCAGTACTTC. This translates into CASSAIRGSKRGGYEQYF.

CDR3 protein: CASSLTGGYSNQPQHF. The CDR3 DNA reads as TGTGCCAGCTCCCTGACAGGGGGGTATAGCAATCAGCCCCAGCATTTT. This rearrangement joins TRBV18 to TRBJ1-5; 9 bases fit TRBD1. The germline CDR1 and CDR2 sequences are KGHSH and LQKENI. The CDR3 runs 16 residues. V was pared by 6 bases and J by 0 bases, with 6 bases of the junction left unmatched. The complete variable domain, with remaining parts taken from reference TRBV18 and TRBJ1-5, reads NAGVMQNPRHLVRRRGQEARLRCSPMKGHSHVYWYRQLPEEGLKFMVYLQKENIIDESGMPKERFSAEFPKEGPSILRIQQVVRGDSAAYFCASSLTGGYSNQPQHFGDGTRLSIL.

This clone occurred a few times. CDR3 amino acids: CASSKDGSVHTDTQYF. CDR3 DNA: TGTGCCAGCAGCAAAGACGGGAGCGTACACACAGATACGCAGTATTTT. V gene TRBV21-1 combines with J gene TRBJ2-3; TRBD2, the table's D call, was not compared with the DNA. TRBV21-1 is a documented pseudogene. The CDR3 is made up of 16 amino acids.

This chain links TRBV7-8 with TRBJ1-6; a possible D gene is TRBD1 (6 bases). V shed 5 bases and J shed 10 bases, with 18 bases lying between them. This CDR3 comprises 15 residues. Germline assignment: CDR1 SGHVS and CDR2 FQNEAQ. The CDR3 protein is CASSPRDTTRSPLHF. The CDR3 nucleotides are TGTGCCAGCAGCCCGAGGGACACAACACGGTCACCCCTCCACTTT.

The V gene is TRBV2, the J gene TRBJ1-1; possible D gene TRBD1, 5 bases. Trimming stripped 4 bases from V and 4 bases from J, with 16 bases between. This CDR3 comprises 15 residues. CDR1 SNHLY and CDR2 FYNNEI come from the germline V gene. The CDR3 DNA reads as TGTGCCAGCAGTGGAGAGCAGGGTGGTCTCACTGAAGCTTTCTTT. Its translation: CASSGEQGGLTEAFF.

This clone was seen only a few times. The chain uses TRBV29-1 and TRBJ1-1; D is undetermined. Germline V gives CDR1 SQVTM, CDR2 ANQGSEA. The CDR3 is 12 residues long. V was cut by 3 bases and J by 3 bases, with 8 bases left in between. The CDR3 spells CSVEGSYTEAFF. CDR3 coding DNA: TGCAGCGTTGAGGGCAGTTACACTGAAGCTTTCTTT.

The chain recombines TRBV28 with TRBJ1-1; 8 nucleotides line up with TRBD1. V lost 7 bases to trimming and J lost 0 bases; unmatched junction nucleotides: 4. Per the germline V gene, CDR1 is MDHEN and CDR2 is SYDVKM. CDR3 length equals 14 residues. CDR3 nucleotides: TGTGCCAGCAACAGGGGGGGCATGAACACTGAAGCTTTCTTT. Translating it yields CASNRGGMNTEAFF.

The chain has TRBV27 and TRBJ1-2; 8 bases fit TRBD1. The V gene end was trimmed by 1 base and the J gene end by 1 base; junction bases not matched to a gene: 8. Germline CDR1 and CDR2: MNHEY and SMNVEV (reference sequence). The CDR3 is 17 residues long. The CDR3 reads CASSLYGTGGDNYGYTF. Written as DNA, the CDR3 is TGTGCCAGCAGTTTATACGGGACAGGTGGGGATAACTATGGCTACACCTTC.

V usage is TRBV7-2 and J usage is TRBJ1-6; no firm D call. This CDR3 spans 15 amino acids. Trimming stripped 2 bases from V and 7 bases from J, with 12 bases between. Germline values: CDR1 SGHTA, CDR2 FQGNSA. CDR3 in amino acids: CASSLSPGRNSPLHF. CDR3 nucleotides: TGTGCCAGCAGCTTATCCCCGGGAAGGAATTCACCCCTCCACTTT.

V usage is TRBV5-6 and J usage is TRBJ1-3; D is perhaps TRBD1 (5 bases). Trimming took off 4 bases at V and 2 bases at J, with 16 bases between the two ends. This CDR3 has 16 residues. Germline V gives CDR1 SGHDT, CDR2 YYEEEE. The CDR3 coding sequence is TGTGCCAGCAGCCCTGGATCGGGGGGAACTGGAAACACCATATATTTT. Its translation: CASSPGSGGTGNTIYF.

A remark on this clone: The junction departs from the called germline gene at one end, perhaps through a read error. The CDR3 loop is CASSSTDRHF. For the CDR3, the DNA is TGCGCCAGCAGCTCCACTGACAGGCACTTC. The genes are TRBV5-1 and TRBJ2-4; possibly TRBD1 for D (6 bases). This CDR3 region has 10 residues. Germline CDR1 and CDR2: SGHRS and YFSETQ.

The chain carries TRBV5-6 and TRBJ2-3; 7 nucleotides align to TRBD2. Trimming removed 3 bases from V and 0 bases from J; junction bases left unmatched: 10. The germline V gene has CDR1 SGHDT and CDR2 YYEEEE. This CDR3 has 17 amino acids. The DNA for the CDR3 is TGTGCCAGCAGCTCCCTCAAGTGGGGGGGGAGCACAGATACGCAGTATTTT. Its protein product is CASSSLKWGGSTDTQYF. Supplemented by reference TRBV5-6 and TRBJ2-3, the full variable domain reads DAGVTQSPTHLIKTRGQQVTLRCSPKSGHDTVSWYQQALGQGPQFIFQYYEEEERQRGNFPDRFSGHQFPNYSSELNVNALLLGDSALYLCASSSLKWGGSTDTQYFGPGTRLTVL.

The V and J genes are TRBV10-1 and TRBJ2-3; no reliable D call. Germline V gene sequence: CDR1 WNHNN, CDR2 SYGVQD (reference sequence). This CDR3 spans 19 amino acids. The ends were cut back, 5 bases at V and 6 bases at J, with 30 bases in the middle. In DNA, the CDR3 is TGCGCCAGCAGTCACCTACCCAAAACCCTAGGTTCTTCACCTGATACGCAGTATTTT. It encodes CASSHLPKTLGSSPDTQYF.

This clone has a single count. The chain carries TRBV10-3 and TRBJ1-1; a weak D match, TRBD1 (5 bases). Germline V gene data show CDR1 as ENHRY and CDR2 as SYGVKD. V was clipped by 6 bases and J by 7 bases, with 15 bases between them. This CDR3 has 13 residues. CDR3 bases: TGTGCCATCAGATACATAGGGGATAGTGAAGCTTTCTTT. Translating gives CAIRYIGDSEAFF.

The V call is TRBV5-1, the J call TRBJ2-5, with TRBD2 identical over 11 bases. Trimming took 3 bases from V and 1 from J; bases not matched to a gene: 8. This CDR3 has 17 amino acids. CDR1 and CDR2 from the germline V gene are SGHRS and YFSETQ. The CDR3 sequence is CASSSAGLAGVQETQYF. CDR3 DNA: TGCGCCAGCAGCTCCGCAGGACTAGCGGGCGTCCAAGAGACCCAGTACTTC.

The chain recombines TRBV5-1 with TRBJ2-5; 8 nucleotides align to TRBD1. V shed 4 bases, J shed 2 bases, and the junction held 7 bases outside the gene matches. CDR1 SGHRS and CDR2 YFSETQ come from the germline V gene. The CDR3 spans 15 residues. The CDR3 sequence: CASSTGQGGQETQYF. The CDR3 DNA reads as TGCGCCAGCAGCACAGGACAGGGTGGGCAAGAGACCCAGTACTTC.

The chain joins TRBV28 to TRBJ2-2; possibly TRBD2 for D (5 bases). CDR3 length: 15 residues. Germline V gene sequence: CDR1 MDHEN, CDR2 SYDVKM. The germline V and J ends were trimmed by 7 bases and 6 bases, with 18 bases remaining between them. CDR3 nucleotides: TGTGCCAGCACCGGAAGGGAGCTGGTTCCCGGGGAGCTGTTTTTT. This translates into CASTGRELVPGELFF.

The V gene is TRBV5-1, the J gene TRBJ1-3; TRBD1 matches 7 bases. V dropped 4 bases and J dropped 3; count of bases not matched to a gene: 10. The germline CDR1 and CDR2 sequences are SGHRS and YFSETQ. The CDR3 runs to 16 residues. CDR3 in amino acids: CASSHRQGLGGNTIYF. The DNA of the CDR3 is TGCGCCAGCAGCCACAGACAGGGCTTGGGTGGAAACACCATATATTTT. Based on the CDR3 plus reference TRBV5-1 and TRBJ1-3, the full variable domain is KAGVTQTPRYLIKTRGQQVTLSCSPISGHRSVSWYQQTPGQGLQFLFEYFSETQRNKGNFPGRFSGRQFSNSRSEMNVSTLELGDSALYLCASSHRQGLGGNTIYFGEGSWLTVV.

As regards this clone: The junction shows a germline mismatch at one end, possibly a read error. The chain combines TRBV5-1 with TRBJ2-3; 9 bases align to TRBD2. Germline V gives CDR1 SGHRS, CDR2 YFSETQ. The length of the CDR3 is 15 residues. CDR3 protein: CASSSPGTSIDTQYF. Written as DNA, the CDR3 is TGCGCCAGCAGCTCCCCCGGGACTAGCATAGATACGCAGTATTTT.

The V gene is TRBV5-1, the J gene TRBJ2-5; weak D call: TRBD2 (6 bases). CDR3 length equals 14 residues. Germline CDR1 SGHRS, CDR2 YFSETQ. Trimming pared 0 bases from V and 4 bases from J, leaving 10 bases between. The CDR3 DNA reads TGCGCCAGCAGCTTGGGGGGTAGCGGAGAGACCCAGTACTTC. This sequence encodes CASSLGGSGETQYF. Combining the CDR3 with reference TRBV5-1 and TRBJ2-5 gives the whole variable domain KAGVTQTPRYLIKTRGQQVTLSCSPISGHRSVSWYQQTPGQGLQFLFEYFSETQRNKGNFPGRFSGRQFSNSRSEMNVSTLELGDSALYLCASSLGGSGETQYFGPGTRLLVL.

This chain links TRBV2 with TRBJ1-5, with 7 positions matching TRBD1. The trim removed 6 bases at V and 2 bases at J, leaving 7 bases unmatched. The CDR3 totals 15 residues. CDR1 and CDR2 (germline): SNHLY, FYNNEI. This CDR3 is CASSRDRDGNQPQHF. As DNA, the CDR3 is TGTGCCAGCAGCAGAGACAGGGATGGCAATCAGCCCCAGCATTTT.

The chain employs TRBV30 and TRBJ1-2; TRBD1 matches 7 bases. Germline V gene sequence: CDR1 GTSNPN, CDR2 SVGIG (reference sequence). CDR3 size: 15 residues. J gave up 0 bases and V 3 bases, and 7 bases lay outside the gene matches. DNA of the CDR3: TGTGCCTGGAGCAGTGACAGGGCAACTAACTATGGCTACACCTTC. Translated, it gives CAWSSDRATNYGYTF.

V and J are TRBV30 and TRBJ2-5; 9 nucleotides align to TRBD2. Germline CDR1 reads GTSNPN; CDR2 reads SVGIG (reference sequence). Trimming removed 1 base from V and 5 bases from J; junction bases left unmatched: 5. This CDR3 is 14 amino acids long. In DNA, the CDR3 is TGTGCCTGGAGTGGCGGGGGGGCCGGTGAGACCCAGTACTTC. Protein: CAWSGGGAGETQYF.

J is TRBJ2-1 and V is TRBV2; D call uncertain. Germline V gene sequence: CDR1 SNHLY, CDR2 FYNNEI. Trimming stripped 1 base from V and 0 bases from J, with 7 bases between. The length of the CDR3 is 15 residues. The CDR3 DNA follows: TGTGCCAGCAGTGAAGGCGAGAGCTCCTACAATGAGCAGTTCTTC. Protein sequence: CASSEGESSYNEQFF.

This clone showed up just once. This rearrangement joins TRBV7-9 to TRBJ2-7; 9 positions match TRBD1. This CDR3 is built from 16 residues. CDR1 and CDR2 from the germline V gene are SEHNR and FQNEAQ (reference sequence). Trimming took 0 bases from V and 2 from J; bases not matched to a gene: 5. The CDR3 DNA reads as TGTGCCAGCAGCTTAGCGAAGGGACAGGGCACCTACGAGCAGTACTTC. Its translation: CASSLAKGQGTYEQYF.

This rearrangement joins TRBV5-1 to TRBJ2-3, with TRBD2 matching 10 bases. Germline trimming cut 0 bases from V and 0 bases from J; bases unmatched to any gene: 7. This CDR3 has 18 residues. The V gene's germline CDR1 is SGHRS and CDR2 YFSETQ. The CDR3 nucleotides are TGCGCCAGCAGCTTGGAGTCTAGCGGGGGCACTAGCACAGATACGCAGTATTTT. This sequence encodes CASSLESSGGTSTDTQYF.

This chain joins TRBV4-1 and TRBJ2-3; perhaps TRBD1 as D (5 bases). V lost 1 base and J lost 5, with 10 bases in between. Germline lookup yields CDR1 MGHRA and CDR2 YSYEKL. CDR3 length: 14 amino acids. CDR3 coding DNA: TGCGCCAGCAGCCAAGGACCTCAGGGAGATACGCAGTATTTT. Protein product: CASSQGPQGDTQYF.

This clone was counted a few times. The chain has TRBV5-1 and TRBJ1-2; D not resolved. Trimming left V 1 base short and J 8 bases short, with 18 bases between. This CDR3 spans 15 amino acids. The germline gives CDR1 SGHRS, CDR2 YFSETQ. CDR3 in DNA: TGCGCCAGCAGCTTGATCGTTGAGGGTTCCAGGGGCTACACCTTC. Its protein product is CASSLIVEGSRGYTF.

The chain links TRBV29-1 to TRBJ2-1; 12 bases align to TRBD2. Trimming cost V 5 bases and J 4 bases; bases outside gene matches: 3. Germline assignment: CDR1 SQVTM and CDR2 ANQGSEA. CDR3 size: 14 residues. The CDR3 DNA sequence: TGCAGCGTTCATACTAGCGGGGGGTACAATGAGCAGTTCTTC. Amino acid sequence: CSVHTSGGYNEQFF.